This T cell receptor (beta chain) originates from a study of chronic HIV infection and antiretroviral therapy. CDR3 length: 12 residues. In germline, CDR1 is DFQATT, CDR2 SNEGSKA (reference sequence). V was shortened by 0 bases and J by 2 bases, with 4 bases between the two germline ends. MiXCR, run by TCRdb on the 5' RACE reads, gives a single entry per CDR3 protein. Among some 43,000 distinct CDR3 sequences listed, about 20% were seen once. V and J are TRBV20-1 and TRBJ1-2; D not certain. The sequencing sample was made of peripheral blood. This clonotype originated in an adult who had HIV and had not received antiretroviral therapy, or was an uninfected healthy control (not recorded which). This CDR3 reads CSARETNYGYTF. CDR3 DNA: TGCAGTGCTAGAGAGACAAACTATGGCTACACCTTC.